The 17 T cell receptor beta chains presented below share a single source sample, sequenced in a study of vaccination and CD4 T cells after COVID-19. Their antigens remain unidentified. Treatment denoted: roughly 10-day PBMC culture with coronavirus spike peptide pools or control peptides (ViraFEST assay). During the years 2011-2018, before the COVID-19 pandemic, the unexposed donor's CD4+ T cells were collected. An Oncomine TCR Beta short-read assay was used to sequence the DNA from cultured CD4+ T cells. In this case, cultured CD4+ T cells provided the extracted genomic DNA. TCRdb re-called the PCR reads through MiXCR, storing one row per CDR3 protein. The repertoire holds about 10,000 distinct CDR3 sequences, with 34% as singletons. Sequenced sample: CD4+ T cells from blood, cultured in vitro. These receptors all come from a human donor in good health.

This clonotype came up a few times. The chain couples TRBV10-1 to TRBJ1-1; D is perhaps TRBD1 (6 bases). V was trimmed by 3 bases and J by 0 bases, leaving 14 bases between them. Germline CDR1 is WNHNN and CDR2 is SYGVQD (reference sequence). The CDR3 spans 16 residues. In nucleotides, the CDR3 is TGCGCCAGCAGTGATCGGAGGGGGAACCTGAACACTGAAGCTTTCTTT. It specifies CASSDRRGNLNTEAFF.

The chain joins TRBV27 to TRBJ2-6; 8 bases are shared with TRBD1. The CDR3 runs 19 residues. Germline V lookup: CDR1 MNHEY, CDR2 SMNVEV (reference sequence). The V gene end was trimmed by 5 bases and the J gene end by 4 bases; junction bases not matched to a gene: 16. This CDR3 reads CASSLKRPGTGLGANVLTF. CDR3 nucleotide sequence: TGTGCCAGCAGTCTTAAACGTCCCGGGACAGGTCTCGGGGCCAACGTCCTGACTTTC.

By frequency in the sample, this clonotype is medium-sized. The chain is built from TRBV20-1 and TRBJ2-3; maybe TRBD2 (5 bases). Trimming stripped 3 bases from V and 0 bases from J, with 10 bases between. The CDR3 runs to 14 residues. Germline V CDR1 and CDR2: DFQATT, SNEGSKA (reference sequence). For the CDR3, the DNA is TGCAGTGCTAGGTTAGGAGGCAGCACAGATACGCAGTATTTT. This codes for CSARLGGSTDTQYF.

This clonotype occurred a few times. The rearrangement uses TRBV6-1 and TRBJ2-7; D possibly corresponds to TRBD2 (6 bases). Trimming removed 6 bases from V and 2 bases from J, with 14 bases in between. CDR1 and CDR2 (germline): MNHNS, SASEGT. This CDR3 has 14 residues. The CDR3: CASRAEGMAYEQYF. As DNA, the CDR3 is TGTGCCAGCAGGGCGGAGGGTATGGCCTACGAGCAGTACTTC.

The chain carries TRBV20-1 and TRBJ2-3; D perhaps matches TRBD1 (6 bases). The length of the CDR3 is 16 residues. CDR1 is DFQATT, CDR2 SNEGSKA, per germline (reference sequence). CDR3 coding DNA: TGCAGCTCCCCGGCGTCGGGTCACAGGGCCTCAGATACGCAGTATTTT. Protein: CSSPASGHRASDTQYF.

V and J are TRBV10-2 and TRBJ1-5; D is perhaps TRBD1 (6 bases). The CDR3 totals 15 residues. Trimming cost V 6 bases and J 5 bases, with 17 bases left between them. Per germline, CDR1 WSHSY and CDR2 SAAADI. The CDR3 DNA sequence: TGCGCCAGCAGGTCCCTCGCAGGGGAGGATCAGCCCCAGCATTTT. It is translated as CASRSLAGEDQPQHF.

V gene TRBV6-2 or TRBV6-3 combines with J gene TRBJ2-1; TRBD1 might be the D (6 bases). CDR1 and CDR2 (germline): MNHEY, SVGEGT. The germline V and J ends were trimmed by 6 bases and 6 bases, with 12 bases remaining between them. CDR3 length: 13 residues. CDR3 protein: CASSNRAGNEQFF. The CDR3 region has the DNA TGTGCCAGCAGCAACAGGGCAGGCAATGAGCAGTTCTTC.

V is TRBV20-1 and J is TRBJ2-3; 9 bases align to TRBD2. Unmatched junction bases numbered 7, after V lost 2 bases and J lost 4 bases. This CDR3 is 15 amino acids long. Per the germline V gene, CDR1 is DFQATT and CDR2 is SNEGSKA (reference sequence). The CDR3 loop reads CSARTSGSWSDTQYF. CDR3 in DNA: TGCAGTGCTAGAACTAGCGGGTCGTGGTCAGATACGCAGTATTTT.

The chain links TRBV7-2 to TRBJ1-5; no clear D. The CDR3 is 13 residues long. The V gene's germline CDR1 is SGHTA and CDR2 FQGNSA. V gave up 5 bases and J gave up 5 bases, with 10 bases separating them. DNA for the CDR3: TGTGCCAGCAGCCCGGACTCACATCAGCCCCAGCATTTT. It translates to CASSPDSHQPQHF.

The CDR3 DNA sequence: TGTGCCAGCAGTTCTCCCCGGGGTAGCTATAGCACAGATACGCAGTATTTT. Amino acids: CASSSPRGSYSTDTQYF. The chain has TRBV27 and TRBJ2-3; weak D call: TRBD2 (5 bases). V lost 4 bases and J 0 bases, leaving 17 bases between the germline ends. The germline V gene has CDR1 MNHEY and CDR2 SMNVEV (reference sequence). This CDR3 spans 17 amino acids.

The chain recombines TRBV5-4 with TRBJ2-3, with 11 positions matching TRBD1. Trimming removed 6 bases from V and 5 bases from J; junction bases left unmatched: 8. The length of the CDR3 is 15 residues. Germline values: CDR1 SGHNT, CDR2 YYREEE (reference sequence). CDR3 loop: CASTSDRGLGDTQYF. The CDR3 DNA is TGTGCCAGCACCTCGGACAGGGGGCTCGGAGATACGCAGTATTTT.

J is TRBJ2-7 and V is TRBV28; D not resolved. The CDR3 totals 11 residues. CDR1 and CDR2 (germline): MDHEN, SYDVKM. V shed 5 bases and J shed 3 bases, with 5 bases lying between them. In nucleotides, the CDR3 is TGTGCCAGCAGTGCTCTCTACGAGCAGTACTTC. This translates into CASSALYEQYF. The full variable domain, with the rest looked up from reference TRBV28 and TRBJ2-7, is DVKVTQSSRYLVKRTGEKVFLECVQDMDHENMFWYRQDPGLGLRLIYFSYDVKMKEKGDIPEGYSVSREKKERFSLILESASTNQTSMYLCASSALYEQYFGPGTRLTVT.

Comments on this clonotype: Mismatch with germline at one junction end may stem from a read error. The gene calls are TRBV20-1 and TRBJ2-5, with 11 bases matching TRBD2. In germline, CDR1 is DFQATT, CDR2 SNEGSKA (reference sequence). The CDR3 is 12 residues long. The CDR3 region has the DNA TGCAGCGCTAGCGGGGGGCTTGAGACCCAGTACTTC. The encoded protein is CSASGGLETQYF.

This rearrangement joins TRBV27 to TRBJ2-7; possibly TRBD1 for D (6 bases). Trimming cost V 5 bases and J 3 bases, with 20 bases left between them. This CDR3 is 16 amino acids long. Germline V CDR1 and CDR2: MNHEY, SMNVEV (reference sequence). The CDR3 DNA follows: TGTGCCAGCAGTCCTAGTTTCGGGGACAAGGTCTACGAGCAGTACTTC. This codes for CASSPSFGDKVYEQYF.

The CDR3 coding sequence is TGTGCCAGCAGCTACCAGAGGGCGTCTGGAAACACCATATATTTT. It codes for CASSYQRASGNTIYF. This chain uses TRBV7-6 with TRBJ1-3; D gene unclear. Trimming took off 4 bases at V and 1 base at J, with 11 bases between the two ends. In germline, CDR1 is SGHVS, CDR2 FNYEAQ. The length of the CDR3 is 15 residues.

This chain links TRBV6-2 or TRBV6-3 with TRBJ2-7, with D uncertain. Per the germline V gene, CDR1 is MNHEY and CDR2 is SVGEGT. This CDR3 region has 13 residues. V was trimmed by 6 bases and J by 4 bases, leaving 13 bases between them. The DNA of the CDR3 is TGTGCCAGCAGCCCCAATAACCCTTACGAGCAGTACTTC. It translates to CASSPNNPYEQYF.

The J gene is TRBJ2-3, the V gene TRBV7-9; D call uncertain. Germline-derived CDR1 and CDR2 are SEHNR and FQNEAQ (reference sequence). There are 11 residues in the CDR3. Trimming stripped 2 bases from V and 3 bases from J, with 0 bases between. The CDR3 bases are TGTGCCAGCAGCTTAACAGATACGCAGTATTTT. Its translation is CASSLTDTQYF.